This passage covers 12 T cell receptor beta chains from one sample sequenced in a study of immune characterization of retroperitoneal liposarcoma. MiXCR was run by TCRdb on the PCR reads, yielding one entry per CDR3 protein. The sample yields 8,200 or so distinct CDR3 sequences, about 41% seen once. Sequenced sample: tumor tissue. The receptors originated from a male donor with retroperitoneal liposarcoma.

The chain employs TRBV6-8 and TRBJ1-2, with D possibly being TRBD1 (6 bases). CDR3 size: 14 residues. Germline CDR1 MNHGY, CDR2 SAAAGT. V was shortened by 4 bases and J by 3 bases, with 12 bases between the two germline ends. CDR3 bases: TGTGCCAGCAGTTTACAGGGTTCGGACTATGGCTACACCTTC. It translates to CASSLQGSDYGYTF.

The gene calls are TRBV7-2 and TRBJ1-5; D is unresolved. The ends were cut back, 5 bases at V and 0 bases at J, with 8 bases in the middle. Germline-derived CDR1 and CDR2 are SGHTA and FQGNSA. CDR3 length: 14 amino acids. The CDR3 DNA reads as TGTGCCAGCAGCCGAGACATTAGCAATCAGCCCCAGCATTTT. This gives the protein CASSRDISNQPQHF.

By frequency in the sample, this clonotype is medium-sized (0.01 to 0.1%). The chain is built from TRBV6-1 and TRBJ2-3; the match to TRBD2 covers 9 bases. Germline assignment: CDR1 MNHNS and CDR2 SASEGT. With 6 bases clipped from V and 6 bases from J, the junction kept 10 bases outside the gene matches. The CDR3 runs to 15 residues. The CDR3 loop is CASRASGGPGDTQYF. The CDR3 DNA reads TGTGCCAGCAGGGCCAGCGGGGGGCCCGGTGATACGCAGTATTTT.

This chain joins TRBV11-2 and TRBJ2-1; D is tentatively TRBD1 or TRBD2 (5 bases each). Trimming left V 6 bases short and J 10 bases short, with 25 bases between. CDR3 length: 16 amino acids. CDR1 SGHAT and CDR2 FQNNGV come from the germline V gene. The CDR3 DNA reads TGTGCCAGCAGTCCCCGGGTAGGGACCGATGGCTACGAGCAGTTCTTC. Protein sequence: CASSPRVGTDGYEQFF.

This clonotype has more than one count but fewer than ten. This sequence joins TRBV7-3 and TRBJ2-7; 8 positions agree with TRBD2. The CDR3 is made up of 15 amino acids. The J segment lost 7 bases and the V segment lost 2 bases, leaving 10 bases of the junction unmatched. Germline lookup yields CDR1 SGHTA and CDR2 FQGTGA. The chain's CDR3 is CASSLFSGDYNEQYF. The CDR3 DNA sequence: TGTGCCAGCAGCTTATTTAGCGGGGACTACAATGAGCAGTACTTC.

This clonotype is categorized as medium-sized. The chain employs TRBV7-3 and TRBJ2-5; TRBD2 aligns across 10 bases. V lost 4 bases, J lost 11 bases, and 7 bases stayed unmatched. Germline V gene sequence: CDR1 SGHTA, CDR2 FQGTGA. The CDR3 is 13 amino acids. The CDR3 spells CASSSRTSGEQYF. The CDR3 region has the DNA TGTGCCAGCAGCTCTCGGACTAGCGGTGAGCAGTACTTC.

This rearrangement joins TRBV12-3 or TRBV12-4 to TRBJ2-1; 7 bases are a match to TRBD2. The DNA matches TRBJ2-5 better at its end, which makes the J call doubtful. This CDR3 is built from 11 residues. CDR3 amino acids: CASSLGGAQYF. The CDR3 coding sequence is TGTGCCAGCAGTTTGGGGGGGGCCCAGTACTTC.

This chain links TRBV7-2 with TRBJ2-2; D unclear. Looked up from germline, CDR1 is SGHTA and CDR2 is FQGNSA. The CDR3 extends over 12 amino acids. Trimming removed 5 bases at V and 5 bases at J, with 6 bases between. CDR3 residues: CASSPLTGELFF. The CDR3 bases are TGTGCCAGCAGCCCTCTTACCGGGGAGCTGTTTTTT.

The sample holds a few counts of this clonotype. The chain couples TRBV24-1 to TRBJ2-3, with TRBD2 matching over 8 bases. Germline loops: CDR1 KGHDR, CDR2 SFDVKD. The CDR3 extends over 16 amino acids. Trimming cost V 7 bases and J 2 bases; bases outside gene matches: 10. The CDR3 loop reads CATSETGTRATDTQYF. CDR3 in DNA: TGTGCCACCAGCGAGACCGGGACTAGGGCCACAGATACGCAGTATTTT.

The V and J genes are TRBV6-6 and TRBJ2-3; tentative D call: TRBD1 (6 bases). TRBJ2-1 matches the DNA end more closely, so the J call is doubtful. The CDR3 runs to 16 residues. The germline V gene has CDR1 MNHNY and CDR2 SVGAGI (reference sequence). CDR3 DNA sequence: TGTGCCAGCAGTCCCCGATCTCTTACAGGGACCTACGAGCAGTTCTTC. Protein product: CASSPRSLTGTYEQFF.

The chain couples TRBV7-3 to TRBJ2-1; D unclear. V was clipped by 2 bases and J by 9 bases, with 11 bases between them. Germline CDR1 reads SGHTA; CDR2 reads FQGTGA. There are 13 residues in the CDR3. The CDR3 here is CASSLVPISEQFF. CDR3 in DNA: TGTGCCAGCAGCTTAGTACCTATCTCTGAGCAGTTCTTC. The full variable domain, its missing parts supplied by reference TRBV7-3 and TRBJ2-1, is GAGVSQTPSNKVTEKGKYVELRCDPISGHTALYWYRQSLGQGPEFLIYFQGTGAADDSGLPNDRFFAVRPEGSVSTLKIQRTERGDSAVYLCASSLVPISEQFFGPGTRLTVL.

V gene TRBV7-2 combines with J gene TRBJ2-1; 10 positions agree with TRBD1. TRBJ2-7 matches the DNA end more closely, so the J call is doubtful. Germline values: CDR1 SGHTA, CDR2 FQGNSA. The CDR3 extends over 15 amino acids. The chain's CDR3 is CASSSGQGNLVEQYF. CDR3 nucleotide sequence: TGTGCCAGCAGCTCGGGACAGGGGAATCTAGTCGAGCAGTACTTC.